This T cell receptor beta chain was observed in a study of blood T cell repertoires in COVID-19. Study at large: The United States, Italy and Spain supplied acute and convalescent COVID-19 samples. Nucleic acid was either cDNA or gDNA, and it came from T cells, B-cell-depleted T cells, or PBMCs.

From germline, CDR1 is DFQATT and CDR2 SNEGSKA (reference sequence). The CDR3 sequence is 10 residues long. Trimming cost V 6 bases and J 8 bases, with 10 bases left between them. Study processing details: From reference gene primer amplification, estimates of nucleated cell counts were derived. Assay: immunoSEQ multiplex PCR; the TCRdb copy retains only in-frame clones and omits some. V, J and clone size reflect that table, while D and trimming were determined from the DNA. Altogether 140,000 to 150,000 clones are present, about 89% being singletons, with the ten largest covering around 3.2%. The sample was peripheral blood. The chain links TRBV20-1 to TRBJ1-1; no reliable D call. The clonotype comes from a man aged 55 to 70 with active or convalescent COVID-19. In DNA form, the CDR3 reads TGCAGTGCCGGCCCCGGGGAAGCTTTCTTT. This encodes CSAGPGEAFF.